This TCR beta chain stems from a study of molecular identifiers for immune sequencing clone quantification. One entry per CDR3 protein, called by TCRdb with MiXCR from the PCR reads. This table holds tens of thousands of distinct CDR3 sequences, around a quarter found once. Germline V gives CDR1 MGHRA, CDR2 YSYEKL. The CDR3 contains 14 residues. The V gene lost 2 bases and the J gene lost 4 bases, with 11 bases spanning the gap. This clonotype was observed a few times. The sequenced sample was naive CD8+ T cells from blood, with Jurkat cell RNA spiked in. Subset reported: FACS-sorted CD8+CD4-CCR7+CD45RA+ naive T cells. The TCR was taken from a human donor in good health. Some libraries in this study had Jurkat cell RNA spiked in. V and J are TRBV4-1 and TRBJ1-2; perhaps TRBD1 as D (6 bases). CDR3 bases: TGCGCCAGCAGCCAACAAAGGGGGGGCTATGGCTACACCTTC. Translation: CASSQQRGGYGYTF.